This TCR beta chain was obtained from a study of blood T cell repertoires in COVID-19. Turning to the study itself: Samples came from the United States, Italy and Spain, spanning acute and convalescent COVID-19.

V was pared by 5 bases and J by 6 bases, with 3 bases of the junction left unmatched. Germline lookup yields CDR1 LNHDA and CDR2 SQIVND (reference sequence). The CDR3 has 14 residues. Clones were read by immunoSEQ multiplex PCR, and TCRdb kept only the in-frame ones, dropping some. Altogether 55,000 to 75,000 clones are present, around 87% being singletons, with the ten largest covering approximately 7%. This TCR was recovered from a human donor with active COVID-19. The donor label of this sample is uncertain. The genes are TRBV19 and TRBJ1-5; TRBD1 aligns across 11 bases. The sequenced sample consisted of peripheral blood. CDR3 amino acids: CASSGQGALQPQHF. The CDR3 DNA is TGTGCCAGTAGTGGACAGGGGGCCCTTCAGCCCCAGCATTTT.